The 28 T cell receptor beta chains below all came from one sample that was sequenced in a study of PD-L1 blockade in urothelial cancer. Clones were read by immunoSEQ multiplex PCR, and TCRdb kept only the in-frame ones, dropping some. The profile shows 25,000 to 35,000 clones, about 87% of them singletons. The sequences come from PBMCs, collected around atezolizumab (anti-PD-L1) treatment. These receptors were taken from a man between 50 and 59 years old with urothelial cancer.

This sequence joins TRBV5-1 and TRBJ2-1; TRBD2 matches 13 bases. The CDR3 runs 14 residues. Unmatched junction bases numbered 6, after V lost 7 bases and J lost 8 bases. Germline V lookup: CDR1 SGHRS, CDR2 YFSETQ. CDR3 in DNA: TGCGCCAGCGCACTAGCGGGAGGGCCTCATGAGCAGTTCTTC. It encodes CASALAGGPHEQFF. The variable domain in full, completed from reference TRBV5-1 and TRBJ2-1, reads KAGVTQTPRYLIKTRGQQVTLSCSPISGHRSVSWYQQTPGQGLQFLFEYFSETQRNKGNFPGRFSGRQFSNSRSEMNVSTLELGDSALYLCASALAGGPHEQFFGPGTRLTVL.

The CDR3 spells CASSRGRALDEQFF. The CDR3, as DNA: TGTGCCAGCAGTCGCGGGAGGGCCTTGGATGAGCAGTTCTTC. The V call is TRBV7-9, the J call TRBJ2-1, with 9 positions matching TRBD2. Germline-derived CDR1 and CDR2 are SEHNR and FQNEAQ (reference sequence). This CDR3 is built from 14 residues. V lost 6 bases to trimming and J lost 8 bases; unmatched junction nucleotides: 8.

The chain carries TRBV9 and TRBJ2-7, with 8 nucleotides matching TRBD1. V dropped 3 bases and J dropped 4; count of bases not matched to a gene: 6. The CDR3 length is 14 residues. The germline V gene has CDR1 SGDLS and CDR2 YYNGEE. CDR3 sequence reads: CASSAGTGVYEQYF. The CDR3 nucleotides are TGTGCCAGCAGCGCCGGGACAGGTGTATACGAGCAGTACTTC. The variable domain in full, completed from reference TRBV9 and TRBJ2-7, reads DSGVTQTPKHLITATGQRVTLRCSPRSGDLSVYWYQQSLDQGLQFLIQYYNGEERAKGNILERFSAQQFPDLHSELNLSSLELGDSALYFCASSAGTGVYEQYFGPGTRLTVT.

The J gene is TRBJ2-1, the V gene TRBV19, with TRBD1 matching 8 bases. There are 14 residues in the CDR3. Germline assignment: CDR1 LNHDA and CDR2 SQIVND (reference sequence). V gave up 6 bases and J gave up 3 bases; unmatched junction bases: 4. DNA for the CDR3: TGTGCCAGTAGACGGGACAGGAGCTACAATGAGCAGTTCTTC. Residues: CASRRDRSYNEQFF. The entire variable domain, with the rest obtained from reference TRBV19 and TRBJ2-1, is as follows: DGGITQSPKYLFRKEGQNVTLSCEQNLNHDAMYWYRQDPGQGLRLIYYSQIVNDFQKGDIAEGYSVSREKKESFPLTVTSAQKNPTAFYLCASRRDRSYNEQFFGPGTRLTVL.

V and J are TRBV10-1 and TRBJ1-1; D might be TRBD1 (6 bases). V was pared by 4 bases and J by 5 bases, with 14 bases between. This CDR3 region has 14 residues. The V gene's germline CDR1 is WNHNN and CDR2 SYGVQD (reference sequence). The chain's CDR3 is CASSGGIRGTEAFF. CDR3 sequence (DNA): TGCGCCAGCAGTGGGGGAATTAGGGGGACTGAAGCTTTCTTT.

A word on this clone: Compared with germline, one end of the junction differs, possibly owing to a read error. The chain couples TRBV11-2 to TRBJ1-3, with TRBD1 as a possible D gene (6 bases). CDR3 length: 14 residues. Germline-derived CDR1 and CDR2 are SGHAT and FQNNGV. The CDR3 reads CASSSYGGYRVRVF. The CDR3 nucleotides are TGTGCCAGCAGCTCATATGGGGGTTACAGGGTCCGAGTTTTT.

The chain combines TRBV28 with TRBJ1-5; D is unresolved. This CDR3 is built from 15 residues. Germline CDR1 and CDR2: MDHEN and SYDVKM. Trimming shortened V by 2 bases and J by 0 bases, and 8 bases separated the two germline ends. DNA for the CDR3: TGTGCCAGCAGTTTACCAGGCGATAGCAATCAGCCCCAGCATTTT. Protein product: CASSLPGDSNQPQHF.

This chain uses TRBV6-5 with TRBJ2-7, with 9 bases lining up with TRBD2. The CDR3 loop spans 15 amino acids. V lost 6 bases to trimming and J lost 0 bases; unmatched junction nucleotides: 6. Germline V lookup: CDR1 MNHEY, CDR2 SVGAGI. DNA for the CDR3: TGTGCCAGCAGAAGACTAGCGGACCCCTCCTACGAGCAGTACTTC. Translated: CASRRLADPSYEQYF.

The chain is built from TRBV29-1 and TRBJ2-5, with 7 bases matching TRBD2. This CDR3 comprises 13 residues. With 5 bases clipped from V and 2 bases from J, the junction kept 5 bases outside the gene matches. CDR1 is SQVTM and CDR2 is ANQGSEA in the germline V gene. As DNA, the CDR3 is TGCAGCGTTTACCCGGGACTACAAGAGACCCAGTACTTC. Protein sequence: CSVYPGLQETQYF.

The chain is built from TRBV2 and TRBJ2-7; D ambiguous. V dropped 7 bases and J dropped 4 bases, with 8 bases sitting between them. The germline CDR1 and CDR2 sequences are SNHLY and FYNNEI. This CDR3 is built from 11 residues. CDR3: CASNDGYEQYF. The CDR3 DNA sequence: TGTGCCAGCAATGACGGGTACGAGCAGTACTTC.

The J gene is TRBJ2-2, the V gene TRBV30, with 12 bases aligning to TRBD2. This CDR3 has 13 residues. CDR1 and CDR2 from the germline V gene are GTSNPN and SVGIG (reference sequence). V was clipped by 7 bases and J by 5 bases; unmatched bases: 2. The DNA for the CDR3 is TGTGCCTTTGGGACTAGCGGGACCGGGGAGCTGTTTTTT. Translation gives CAFGTSGTGELFF. Supplemented by reference TRBV30 and TRBJ2-2, the full variable domain reads SQTIHQWPATLVQPVGSPLSLECTVEGTSNPNLYWYRQAAGRGLQLLFYSVGIGQISSEVPQNLSASRPQDRQFILSSKKLLLSDSGFYLCAFGTSGTGELFFGEGSRLTVL.

J is TRBJ1-3 and V is TRBV28; TRBD1 agrees at 7 bases. Trimming removed 6 bases from V and 0 bases from J; junction bases left unmatched: 8. This CDR3 contains 16 residues. Germline V gene sequence: CDR1 MDHEN, CDR2 SYDVKM. CDR3: CASRPTGTYSGNTIYF. In DNA form, the CDR3 reads TGTGCCAGCAGACCGACAGGGACCTACTCTGGAAACACCATATATTTT.

The V gene is TRBV5-4, the J gene TRBJ1-1; TRBD1 aligns across 10 bases. Germline CDR1 SGHNT, CDR2 YYREEE (reference sequence). Trimming cost V 4 bases and J 4 bases; bases outside gene matches: 13. The CDR3 sequence is 17 residues long. Written as DNA, the CDR3 is TGTGCCAGCAGCCGTCGGGGACAGGGGATACGCGTCACTGAAGCTTTCTTT. This codes for CASSRRGQGIRVTEAFF.

J is TRBJ1-2 and V is TRBV19, with D unclear. This CDR3 is 14 amino acids long. CDR1 and CDR2 (germline): LNHDA, SQIVND (reference sequence). Trimming removed 4 bases at V and 1 base at J, with 10 bases between. CDR3 amino acids: CASSTPGINYGYTF. The CDR3 DNA reads TGTGCCAGTAGTACCCCCGGGATTAACTATGGCTACACCTTC.

As DNA, the CDR3 is TGTGCCAGCAGCCCCCCGTCTAGCCAGACCCAGTACTTC. Its translation is CASSPPSSQTQYF. This chain uses TRBV7-9 with TRBJ2-5, with TRBD2 as a possible D gene (5 bases). The CDR3 has 13 amino acids. V lost 5 bases and J 6 bases, leaving 13 bases between the germline ends. Germline assignment: CDR1 SEHNR and CDR2 FQNEAQ (reference sequence).

The V call is TRBV19, the J call TRBJ1-5; 9 bases map to TRBD1. Unmatched junction bases numbered 11, after V lost 7 bases and J lost 7 bases. Germline lookup yields CDR1 LNHDA and CDR2 SQIVND (reference sequence). This CDR3 has 15 residues. CDR3 region: CASNYFGQGPQPQHF. The CDR3 DNA follows: TGTGCCAGTAATTACTTCGGACAGGGGCCGCAGCCCCAGCATTTT.

The rearrangement uses TRBV19 and TRBJ2-5, with 7 nucleotides matching TRBD1. The V gene's germline CDR1 is LNHDA and CDR2 SQIVND (reference sequence). V trimming: 4 bases; J trimming: 2 bases; junction bases outside the gene matches: 4. The CDR3 spans 14 residues. The CDR3 DNA reads as TGTGCCAGTAGTACCGGGACAGCACAAGAGACCCAGTACTTC. The encoded protein is CASSTGTAQETQYF.

The chain employs TRBV5-5 and TRBJ2-5; possible D gene TRBD2, 7 bases. Germline assignment: CDR1 SGHKS and CDR2 YYEKEE (reference sequence). CDR3 length: 17 residues. V dropped 4 bases and J dropped 5 bases, with 24 bases sitting between them. DNA of the CDR3: TGTGCCAGCAGCCCGACGGGGGGCCCACTCCTCGGCGAGACCCAGTACTTC. It codes for CASSPTGGPLLGETQYF.

The chain carries TRBV5-3 and TRBJ1-1; the D is unclear. TRBV5-3 is known as an ORF, though its function is uncertain. V was clipped by 2 bases and J by 0 bases, with 8 bases between them. The CDR3 is made up of 14 amino acids. CDR3 DNA: TGTGCCAGAAGCTTCTTCTCTTTGAACACTGAAGCTTTCTTT. Protein product: CARSFFSLNTEAFF.

The chain recombines TRBV27 with TRBJ2-3; 11 nucleotides match TRBD1. Unmatched junction bases numbered 8, after V lost 2 bases and J lost 7 bases. The V gene's germline CDR1 is MNHEY and CDR2 SMNVEV (reference sequence). This CDR3 spans 16 amino acids. The CDR3 region has the DNA TGTGCCAGCAGTTTAAAACCGGGACAGGGGGGATATACGCAGTATTTT. Protein: CASSLKPGQGGYTQYF.

This clone occurred once. The chain has TRBV19 and TRBJ2-3; 11 bases fit TRBD2. This CDR3 comprises 16 residues. V was clipped by 4 bases and J by 0 bases; unmatched bases: 3. CDR1 and CDR2 (germline): LNHDA, SQIVND (reference sequence). The CDR3 here is CASSTGLAASTDTQYF. The CDR3 bases are TGTGCCAGTAGTACGGGACTAGCGGCGAGCACAGATACGCAGTATTTT.

The chain has TRBV11-2 and TRBJ2-3, with D possibly being TRBD1 (6 bases). V was cut by 3 bases and J by 0 bases, with 16 bases left in between. CDR3 length: 17 residues. Per the germline V gene, CDR1 is SGHAT and CDR2 is FQNNGV. The CDR3: CASSFGRTAVSTDTQYF. The CDR3 DNA reads as TGTGCCAGCAGCTTTGGAAGGACAGCGGTTAGCACAGATACGCAGTATTTT.

The chain links TRBV5-1 to TRBJ2-7; TRBD1 might be the D (6 bases). V was trimmed by 2 bases and J by 3 bases, leaving 9 bases between them. The CDR3 loop spans 13 amino acids. Germline assignment: CDR1 SGHRS and CDR2 YFSETQ. The DNA for the CDR3 is TGCGCCAGCAGCTTTAACAGGGACTACGAGCAGTACTTC. This codes for CASSFNRDYEQYF.

The table lists this clone with a few counts. This chain joins TRBV5-6 and TRBJ2-2; maybe TRBD1 (6 bases). CDR3 length: 13 amino acids. CDR1 is SGHDT and CDR2 is YYEEEE in the germline V gene. V dropped 2 bases and J dropped 7 bases, with 9 bases sitting between them. The CDR3: CASSFWGLGELFF. The CDR3 coding sequence is TGTGCCAGCAGCTTCTGGGGGCTCGGGGAGCTGTTTTTT.

The J gene is TRBJ1-6, the V gene TRBV13; weak D call: TRBD1 (5 bases). From germline, CDR1 is PRHDT and CDR2 FYEKMQ (reference sequence). V was clipped by 7 bases and J by 7 bases, with 14 bases between them. This CDR3 spans 14 amino acids. This chain's CDR3 is CASIIGGGNSPLHF. CDR3 DNA sequence: TGTGCCAGCATCATTGGGGGGGGGAATTCACCCCTCCACTTT.

CDR3 loop: CASSLVPTGAYEQYF. The CDR3 nucleotides read TGTGCCAGCAGCTTAGTTCCCACAGGGGCCTACGAGCAGTACTTC. This chain links TRBV7-9 with TRBJ2-7, with 7 bases identical to TRBD1. V lost 1 base, J lost 2 bases, and 5 bases stayed unmatched. Germline values: CDR1 SEHNR, CDR2 FQNEAQ (reference sequence). This CDR3 contains 15 residues. The complete variable domain, with remaining parts taken from reference TRBV7-9 and TRBJ2-7, reads DTGVSQNPRHKITKRGQNVTFRCDPISEHNRLYWYRQTLGQGPEFLTYFQNEAQLEKSRLLSDRFSAERPKGSFSTLEIQRTEQGDSAMYLCASSLVPTGAYEQYFGPGTRLTVT.

The genes are TRBV27 and TRBJ1-2, with D possibly being TRBD1 (6 bases). The germline V and J ends were trimmed by 1 base and 4 bases, with 13 bases remaining between them. Germline V gene sequence: CDR1 MNHEY, CDR2 SMNVEV (reference sequence). The CDR3 totals 15 residues. The CDR3 region is CASSLYGAGVYGYTF. The CDR3 region has the DNA TGTGCCAGCAGTTTATATGGGGCAGGGGTCTATGGCTACACCTTC.

V and J are TRBV5-1 and TRBJ2-7; 9 positions agree with TRBD1. J was trimmed by 2 bases and V by 2 bases; bases with no gene match: 5. There are 15 residues in the CDR3. Germline V gene sequence: CDR1 SGHRS, CDR2 YFSETQ. CDR3 sequence reads: CASSFSGTGPYEQYF. The CDR3 nucleotides are TGCGCCAGCAGCTTCTCAGGGACAGGGCCCTACGAGCAGTACTTC.